What follows is one TCR beta chain and its context. The data originate from a study of shared clonotypes between healthy human individuals. Generated by immunoSEQ multiplex PCR, the TCRdb table keeps only in-frame clones and is missing some. Here the sample spans about 2.3 million clones, 80% to 95% being singletons. There are 18 residues in the CDR3. Germline V gene lookup returns CDR1 SGHVS and CDR2 FQNEAQ. Trimming at V came to 1 base and at J to 0 bases, leaving 7 bases not matched to a gene. V gene TRBV7-8 combines with J gene TRBJ1-4, with 8 positions matching TRBD1. This TCR came from a man aged 18 to 30 in good health. Some clones in this sample may be carry-over from other donors' samples. The sample comprised naive CD4+ T cells from PBMCs. The subset was: CD45RA+ positively selected. The CDR3 loop reads CASSLGAGGLATNEKLFF. CDR3 sequence (DNA): TGTGCCAGCAGCTTAGGGGCAGGGGGCCTAGCAACTAATGAAAAACTGTTTTTT.